The clone carrying this TCR beta chain has just one count. Its antigen is not identified. The sample is drawn from a study of cytomegalovirus exposure and HLA in healthy donors. Study-wide findings and caveats: Donors belonging to an Asian-associated ancestry cluster reportedly showed fewer N-insertions in productive TCRs than the 666-donor mean, according to what a later analysis found. A cluster of highly shared sequence variants was likely a sequencing artifact. Confirmation in vitro established that a few CMV-associated chains were specific for CMV antigens.

The PCR was carried out with 60 Vbeta primers and 13 Jbeta primers. Sequencing was performed with immunoSEQ multiplex PCR; in TCRdb, only in-frame clones are kept and a portion is missing. Of around 120,000 clones listed, 70% to 80% are singletons. This sequence originates from a woman between 35 and 50 years old in good health and CMV-seropositive. Sequences were obtained from PBMCs.

CDR3 nucleotide sequence: TGTGCCAGCAGAACACAGGGGTACGAGCAGTACTTC. This codes for CASRTQGYEQYF. The rearrangement links TRBV27 to TRBJ2-7; 7 nucleotides match TRBD1. Germline-derived CDR1 and CDR2 are MNHEY and SMNVEV (reference sequence). After removal of 6 bases from V and 4 bases from J, the junction contained 3 bases not matched to a gene. The CDR3 spans 12 residues.